This T cell receptor (beta chain) was sequenced in a study of shared clonotypes between healthy human individuals (dated by TCRdb to 2018 to 2021). For context, the study as a whole: A couple of women and three men aged 18 to 49 years were included in the cohort. Each donor's leukapheresis produced roughly between about 0.9 and 9.5 billion PBMCs. To estimate repertoire size and how much clonotypes are shared between individuals, the study performed deep sequencing of blood TCR repertoires from five healthy adults. To increase sequencing depth and limit assay-specific biases, different laboratories used diverse techniques to prepare libraries and sequence TCR repertoires. What the work shows at the level of the full study, not this receptor alone: Based on pairwise subsampling, the degree of clonotype sharing among donors was expected to be affected by sequencing depth. Because the study included only a small number of donors, the genetic and exposure-history diversity represented was limited. Sampling was limited to blood, and TCR repertoires in tissue likely differ from TCR repertoires in blood.

Using the deep immunoSEQ assay, TCR CDR3 regions were amplified from genomic DNA by multiplex PCR. Genomic DNA extracted from each cell subset was distributed evenly over all wells of several immunoSEQ 96-well plates, and each plate served as one replicate. For unsorted PBMC, 250 to 300 ng of genomic DNA, equivalent to around 30,000 T cell genomes, went into each replicate PCR. Ten immunoSEQ deep assay plates were used to sequence the unsorted PBMC genomic DNA. Purified libraries were measured with a Qubit 3.0 fluorometer, size-checked on a Bioanalyzer 2100, and measured again with the KAPA Library Quantification kit. A separate single-read 150-cycle Illumina NextSeq 550 flow cell was used to sequence each immunoSEQ 96-well plate. Turning to the authors' computational methods: Because the immunoSEQ output included only junctional sequences and no quality scores, the filtering could not be the same as the filtering used for full-length reads. Sequences were annotated with PyIR, a Python wrapper for IgBLAST v1.9, and V/J genes and CDR3 were assigned using IMGT germline references. Any read was removed if the V/J assignment was weak (E-value above 1e-6), the CDR3 was missing, or the read contained stop codons, out-of-frame junctions, or ambiguous translated residues. V3J clonotypes were defined by identical inferred V gene, J gene, and CDR3 amino acid sequence. The percentage overlap between two repertoires was calculated by dividing the number of shared unique clonotypes by the size of the smaller repertoire. RTK rarefaction, the Chao1 estimator, and Recon v2.1 estimates of unobserved clonotypes were used to assess repertoire richness. TCRdb re-hosts the immuneACCESS table, in-frame sequences only. Its copies lack some clones; in the studies checked, an unresolved V gene accounts for under half of them, and the cause for the rest is not known. V and J calls and clone size are copied from that table; D and trimming were computed from the DNA. This sample is represented by about 490,000 clones; around 79% of them were singletons. Of the sample, around 12% is held by the ten largest clones.

The donors were healthy, HIV-negative adults with no recently reported acute infections or vaccinations. Every donor was a Caucasian adult residing in Nashville, Tennessee, USA. For unsorted samples, about 90 million PBMCs were counted and genomic DNA was extracted with the QIAamp DNA Blood Mini kit. Blood was obtained by leukapheresis, after which PBMCs were separated by Ficoll-Histopaque density gradient centrifugation and cryopreserved in liquid nitrogen vapor phase. As to this clone: No antigen is known for it. The sample holds no much larger clone one base away, and base qualities are not on file.

CDR1 and CDR2 are drawn from the germline V gene: MRHNA, SNTAGT. V is pared back by 0 bases and J by 0 bases, with 12 bases lying between the germline termini. Reading from cysteine to phenylalanine, the CDR3 counts 17 amino acids. Solely the CDR3 DNA is kept, with 51 bases framed from the first base. Source material: PBMCs. The rearrangement combines TRBV6-4 with TRBJ2-4, with the D gene call left open. The sequence came from a woman in her forties in good health. Some clones in this sample may be carry-over from other donors' samples. In nucleotide form, the sequence is TGTGCCAGCAGTGACTCGGCTAGAAGAAGAGCCAAAAACATTCAGTACTTC. It encodes CASSDSARRRAKNIQYF.